Listed here are 31 T cell receptor beta chains from one sample, sequenced in a study of T cells after yellow fever vaccination. TCRdb passed the 5' RACE reads through MiXCR, listing each CDR3 protein once. In the table there are hundreds of thousands of distinct CDR3 sequences, 18% of which are singletons. The sample here was PBMCs, taken before the yellow fever booster vaccination. The receptors derive from a man younger than 35 who received the YFV17D yellow fever vaccine.

This clonotype was observed a handful of times. The rearrangement joins TRBV10-3 to TRBJ1-5, with 8 nucleotides matching TRBD1. The CDR3 runs 14 residues. Trimming took 2 bases from V and 10 from J; bases not matched to a gene: 7. Germline lookup yields CDR1 ENHRY and CDR2 SYGVKD. Here the CDR3 reads CAISEGDRLTPQHF. CDR3 coding DNA: TGTGCCATCAGTGAGGGGGACAGGCTAACCCCCCAGCATTTT.

The CDR3 region has the DNA TGTGCCAGCAGCTTTGGCAGGGTGAACCAGCCCCAGCATTTT. Its translation: CASSFGRVNQPQHF. The rearrangement joins TRBV5-5 to TRBJ1-5; D might be TRBD1 (5 bases). The germline CDR1 and CDR2 sequences are SGHKS and YYEKEE (reference sequence). This CDR3 region has 14 residues. V was trimmed by 2 bases and J by 7 bases, leaving 13 bases between them.

This clonotype was recorded a few times. The chain links TRBV5-1 to TRBJ2-7; the match to TRBD2 covers 10 bases. Germline V gene data show CDR1 as SGHRS and CDR2 as YFSETQ. The CDR3 extends over 15 amino acids. The J segment lost 6 bases and the V segment lost 7 bases, leaving 13 bases of the junction unmatched. The CDR3 region is CASRAGGASLGEQYF. DNA of the CDR3: TGCGCCAGCCGAGCGGGGGGGGCCTCCTTGGGCGAGCAGTACTTC. Combining the CDR3 with reference TRBV5-1 and TRBJ2-7 gives the whole variable domain KAGVTQTPRYLIKTRGQQVTLSCSPISGHRSVSWYQQTPGQGLQFLFEYFSETQRNKGNFPGRFSGRQFSNSRSEMNVSTLELGDSALYLCASRAGGASLGEQYFGPGTRLTVT.

This clonotype has more than one count but fewer than ten. The V call is TRBV7-8, the J call TRBJ1-6; D is uncertain. Per the germline V gene, CDR1 is SGHVS and CDR2 is FQNEAQ. This CDR3 contains 15 residues. V was trimmed by 3 bases and J by 0 bases, leaving 6 bases between them. The CDR3 is CASSFLHSYNSPLHF. CDR3 in DNA: TGTGCCAGCAGCTTTCTCCACTCCTATAATTCACCCCTCCACTTT.

This clonotype was detected only a few times. The rearrangement links TRBV20-1 to TRBJ2-2, with 7 bases fitting TRBD1. CDR1 and CDR2 from the germline V gene are DFQATT and SNEGSKA (reference sequence). The CDR3 extends over 13 amino acids. V shed 4 bases and J 5 bases; nucleotides not matched to a gene: 4. In nucleotides, the CDR3 is TGCAGTGCTACTTCAGGGGGAACCGGGGAGCTGTTTTTT. It translates to CSATSGGTGELFF.

This chain joins TRBV4-3 and TRBJ2-7, with D perhaps matching TRBD1 (5 bases). The CDR3 runs 15 residues. Per the germline V gene, CDR1 is LGHNA and CDR2 is YSLEER. V was trimmed by 3 bases and J by 0 bases, leaving 12 bases between them. The CDR3 nucleotides are TGCGCCAGCAGCCAGTGGGGCGAGAGCTCCTACGAGCAGTACTTC. Protein product: CASSQWGESSYEQYF.

V is TRBV28 and J is TRBJ1-1, with TRBD1 matching over 10 bases. Trimming at V came to 6 bases and at J to 10 bases, leaving 14 bases not matched to a gene. This CDR3 spans 15 amino acids. Germline values: CDR1 MDHEN, CDR2 SYDVKM. The CDR3, as DNA: TGTGCCAGCAGCCCATGGCGAGGGACAGGGGTCTCAGCTTTCTTT. As protein: CASSPWRGTGVSAFF.

CDR3 loop: CASSYGLAGPPGETQYF. CDR3 coding DNA: TGTGCCAGCAGTTATGGGCTAGCGGGGCCCCCGGGGGAGACCCAGTACTTC. The chain joins TRBV12-3 or TRBV12-4 to TRBJ2-5; 9 nucleotides match TRBD2. The CDR3 is 17 amino acids. J gave up 5 bases and V 4 bases, and 14 bases lay outside the gene matches.

The V call is TRBV28, the J call TRBJ1-1; D remains ambiguous. This CDR3 is 14 amino acids long. Germline loops: CDR1 MDHEN, CDR2 SYDVKM. The germline V and J ends were trimmed by 3 bases and 7 bases, with 15 bases remaining between them. This CDR3 reads CASSFLRGSSEAFF. In DNA form, the CDR3 reads TGTGCCAGCAGTTTTCTACGGGGTAGTAGTGAAGCTTTCTTT. Filled out from reference TRBV28 and TRBJ1-1, the complete variable domain reads DVKVTQSSRYLVKRTGEKVFLECVQDMDHENMFWYRQDPGLGLRLIYFSYDVKMKEKGDIPEGYSVSREKKERFSLILESASTNQTSMYLCASSFLRGSSEAFFGQGTRLTVV.

The V call is TRBV5-1, the J call TRBJ2-1; no clear D. V was shortened by 4 bases and J by 10 bases, with 15 bases between the two germline ends. The germline V gene has CDR1 SGHRS and CDR2 YFSETQ. The CDR3 consists of 13 residues. CDR3 nucleotides: TGCGCCAGCAGCGCCTCAGGATCAGAAGAGCAGTTCTTC. It specifies CASSASGSEEQFF.

The chain is built from TRBV7-9 and TRBJ2-7; possible D gene TRBD1, 5 bases. V was shortened by 4 bases and J by 2 bases, with 12 bases between the two germline ends. The CDR3 runs to 14 residues. Germline assignment: CDR1 SEHNR and CDR2 FQNEAQ (reference sequence). DNA of the CDR3: TGTGCCAGCAGCTCACAGGAGACCCCCTACGAGCAGTACGTC. It yields the protein CASSSQETPYEQYV.

This clonotype came up a few times. The DNA is left out, because the CDR3 cannot be placed on it with certainty; the CDR3 is given as TCRdb lists it. The chain uses TRBV27 and TRBJ2-7; TRBD1, the table's D call, lacks a check against the DNA. The CDR3 is 12 residues long, counting both termini. The germline gives CDR1 MNHEY, CDR2 SMNVEV (reference sequence). This chain's CDR3 is CASSFGQGSEYF.

J is TRBJ1-6 and V is TRBV12-3 or TRBV12-4, with D possibly matching TRBD1 (5 bases). The V end lost 5 bases, the J end lost 7 bases, and 12 bases lay between the germline ends. The CDR3 runs to 14 residues. The CDR3 nucleotides are TGTGCCAGCAGTACTCAGGGTAGGAATTCACCCCTCCACTTT. Its protein is CASSTQGRNSPLHF.

Worth noting for this clonotype: One end of the junction does not line up with germline, which may come from a read error. The chain combines TRBV6-5 with TRBJ2-3; D perhaps matches TRBD1 (6 bases). Germline assignment: CDR1 MNHEY and CDR2 SVGAGI. The CDR3 runs 15 residues. The CDR3 loop is CASRSDWGRTVTQYF. The CDR3 DNA reads as TGTGCCAGCAGATCGGACTGGGGTAGGACAGTTACGCAGTATTTT.

This clonotype appeared many times. This sequence joins TRBV6-4 and TRBJ2-3, with D perhaps being TRBD1 or TRBD2 (5 bases each). Germline-derived CDR1 and CDR2 are MRHNA and SNTAGT. This CDR3 is 14 amino acids long. The V and J ends lost 4 bases and 5 bases respectively, with 13 bases between them. The CDR3 loop reads CASSANGARDTQYF. The CDR3 region has the DNA TGTGCCAGCAGTGCAAACGGGGCAAGAGATACGCAGTATTTT.

The table lists this clonotype with a few counts. This chain joins TRBV9 and TRBJ2-5, with 9 bases identical to TRBD2. Germline V gene sequence: CDR1 SGDLS, CDR2 YYNGEE. The CDR3 length is 15 residues. With 3 bases clipped from V and 5 bases from J, the junction kept 8 bases outside the gene matches. CDR3 amino acids: CASSAGRGGTETQYF. As DNA, the CDR3 is TGTGCCAGCAGCGCCGGGCGGGGGGGCACGGAGACCCAGTACTTC. The variable domain in full, completed from reference TRBV9 and TRBJ2-5, reads DSGVTQTPKHLITATGQRVTLRCSPRSGDLSVYWYQQSLDQGLQFLIQYYNGEERAKGNILERFSAQQFPDLHSELNLSSLELGDSALYFCASSAGRGGTETQYFGPGTRLLVL.

V usage is TRBV10-1 and J usage is TRBJ2-7; 8 bases fit TRBD1. The length of the CDR3 is 20 residues. Germline loops: CDR1 WNHNN, CDR2 SYGVQD (reference sequence). The J segment lost 0 bases and the V segment lost 3 bases, leaving 19 bases of the junction unmatched. CDR3 residues: CASSETSPSTGAMTSYEQYF. The CDR3 DNA is TGCGCCAGCAGTGAAACCTCCCCTTCGACAGGGGCGATGACCTCCTACGAGCAGTACTTC.

This chain joins TRBV15 and TRBJ2-7; possibly TRBD1 for D (6 bases). V dropped 3 bases and J dropped 5 bases, with 14 bases sitting between them. Germline CDR1 is LNHNV and CDR2 is YYDKDF (reference sequence). This CDR3 has 14 amino acids. CDR3 residues: CATSSSGTINEQYF. In DNA, the CDR3 is TGTGCCACCAGCAGCTCCGGGACAATTAACGAGCAGTACTTC.

Turning to this clonotype: One end of the junction is discordant with germline, which a read error may explain. The chain has TRBV7-9 and TRBJ2-2; weak D call: TRBD2 (5 bases). Germline V gene sequence: CDR1 SEHNR, CDR2 FQNEAQ (reference sequence). The CDR3 sequence is 13 residues long. CDR3 residues: CASRLLVTGELFF. DNA of the CDR3: TGTGCCAGCCGCTTACTAGTCACCGGGGAGCTGTTTTTT.

The chain combines TRBV5-1 with TRBJ2-7; 9 bases are a match to TRBD1. The CDR3 covers 16 residues. The ends lost 0 bases at V and 3 bases at J; junction bases unmatched: 7. Germline V gene sequence: CDR1 SGHRS, CDR2 YFSETQ. CDR3: CASSLVGQGSDYEQYF. DNA of the CDR3: TGCGCCAGCAGCTTGGTGGGACAGGGTTCAGACTACGAGCAGTACTTC. Based on the CDR3 plus reference TRBV5-1 and TRBJ2-7, the full variable domain is KAGVTQTPRYLIKTRGQQVTLSCSPISGHRSVSWYQQTPGQGLQFLFEYFSETQRNKGNFPGRFSGRQFSNSRSEMNVSTLELGDSALYLCASSLVGQGSDYEQYFGPGTRLTVT.

This clonotype occurred many times. The CDR3: CASSVQGASNQPQHF. DNA of the CDR3: TGTGCCAGCAGCGTACAGGGAGCTAGCAATCAGCCCCAGCATTTT. The chain is built from TRBV9 and TRBJ1-5; possibly TRBD1 for D (5 bases). Germline V CDR1 and CDR2: SGDLS, YYNGEE. The length of the CDR3 is 15 residues. V was cut by 1 base and J by 0 bases, with 8 bases left in between. Drawing the rest from reference TRBV9 and TRBJ1-5, the complete variable domain is DSGVTQTPKHLITATGQRVTLRCSPRSGDLSVYWYQQSLDQGLQFLIQYYNGEERAKGNILERFSAQQFPDLHSELNLSSLELGDSALYFCASSVQGASNQPQHFGDGTRLSIL.

This rearrangement joins TRBV7-2 to TRBJ2-1; D is possibly TRBD2 (5 bases). Germline V gene data show CDR1 as SGHTA and CDR2 as FQGNSA. Trimming took 2 bases from V and 4 from J, leaving 15 bases between them. The CDR3 extends over 16 amino acids. This CDR3 is CASSLNGQEAYNEQFF. Here the CDR3 DNA reads TGTGCCAGCAGCTTAAATGGGCAGGAGGCATACAATGAGCAGTTCTTC.

The chain uses TRBV7-2 and TRBJ2-5; tentatively, D is TRBD2 (5 bases). Germline values: CDR1 SGHTA, CDR2 FQGNSA. The CDR3 loop spans 14 amino acids. Trimming shortened V by 4 bases and J by 5 bases, and 14 bases separated the two germline ends. The DNA of the CDR3 is TGTGCCAGCAGCTACGCCCTAGCCAAGGAGACCCAGTACTTC. Protein sequence: CASSYALAKETQYF.

This chain joins TRBV14 and TRBJ2-3, with TRBD1 as a possible D gene (5 bases). With 4 bases removed from V and 10 bases from J, the gap between germline ends came to 15 bases. Per the germline V gene, CDR1 is SGHDN and CDR2 is FVKESK. The CDR3 totals 13 residues. In nucleotides, the CDR3 is TGTGCCAGCAGCCCAGGGTTAAGGGCGGCGCAGTATTTT. It specifies CASSPGLRAAQYF.

This clonotype was detected a few times. The chain recombines TRBV10-3 with TRBJ2-3, with D possibly TRBD2 on 5 matching bases. The CDR3 is 15 residues long. Trimming took off 0 bases at V and 1 base at J, with 8 bases between the two ends. Germline CDR1 is ENHRY and CDR2 is SYGVKD. The CDR3 DNA reads as TGTGCCATCAGTGAGTCGACTACAGGCACAGATACGCAGTATTTT. Encoded protein: CAISESTTGTDTQYF.

There are many counts of this clonotype. V gene TRBV11-2 combines with J gene TRBJ1-2; D is perhaps TRBD1 (6 bases). The V end lost 0 bases, the J end lost 4 bases, and 9 bases lay between the germline ends. Germline CDR1 reads SGHAT; CDR2 reads FQNNGV. The CDR3 is 14 amino acids. The CDR3 spells CASSLDQGSYGYTF. CDR3 sequence (DNA): TGTGCCAGCAGCTTAGATCAGGGGAGCTATGGCTACACCTTC.

The chain carries TRBV6-6 and TRBJ2-7; TRBD2 matches 7 bases. The germline V gene has CDR1 MNHNY and CDR2 SVGAGI (reference sequence). After removal of 6 bases from V and 6 bases from J, the junction contained 8 bases not matched to a gene. This CDR3 is built from 13 residues. The CDR3, as DNA: TGTGCCAGCAGGTCCGGGACTACCTTCGAGCAGTACGTC. Its protein product is CASRSGTTFEQYV.

This clonotype has at least ten counts. J is TRBJ1-1 and V is TRBV24-1; no reliable D call. Germline CDR1 is KGHDR and CDR2 is SFDVKD. The CDR3 loop spans 12 amino acids. Between the trimmed V and J ends, which lost 7 bases and 2 bases, there was a span of 7 bases. CDR3 in DNA: TGTGCCACCAGGGGTACAAACACTGAAGCTTTCTTT. This gives the protein CATRGTNTEAFF.

The chain has TRBV25-1 and TRBJ1-3; no firm D call. Per germline, CDR1 MGHDK and CDR2 SYGVNS. This CDR3 is 16 amino acids long. The V end lost 1 base, the J end lost 5 bases, and 15 bases lay between the germline ends. Here the CDR3 reads CASSESGSVGRNTIYF. CDR3 DNA sequence: TGTGCCAGCAGTGAATCGGGGAGCGTGGGAAGAAACACCATATATTTT.

V gene TRBV6-5 combines with J gene TRBJ2-7; 9 positions agree with TRBD1. V trimming: 0 bases; J trimming: 5 bases; junction bases outside the gene matches: 8. Germline values: CDR1 MNHEY, CDR2 SVGAGI. CDR3 length equals 16 residues. The CDR3 here is CASSYSGPGQGHEQYV. As DNA, the CDR3 is TGTGCCAGCAGTTACTCGGGGCCGGGACAGGGTCACGAGCAGTACGTC.

There are a few counts of this clonotype. The chain is built from TRBV27 and TRBJ2-7, with D tentatively TRBD1 (6 bases). V was shortened by 5 bases and J by 4 bases, with 12 bases between the two germline ends. Germline V gene lookup returns CDR1 MNHEY and CDR2 SMNVEV (reference sequence). The CDR3 consists of 13 residues. CDR3 loop: CASSRLTGYEQYF. The CDR3 nucleotides read TGTGCCAGCAGTAGATTGACAGGTTACGAGCAGTACTTC.